Presented here are 7 T cell receptor beta chains from one specimen sequenced in a study of T-cell reconstitution after alpha-beta-depleted transplantation in children. Unique molecular identifiers tagged the TCRbeta library. From the PCR reads, TCRdb called clonotypes with MiXCR, one entry per CDR3 protein. Counted here are some 350,000 distinct CDR3 sequences, 10% occurring once; the ten biggest clones make up 2% to 2.5%. The sequenced sample was PBMCs from the stem cell graft donor, obtained from the stem cell graft. The receptors here all came from a human donor who donated a stem cell graft to a child with acute lymphoblastic leukemia.

The CDR3 region is CASSFLLFSGPNSTGELFF. The DNA of the CDR3 is TGTGCCAGCAGCTTTTTACTTTTCTCGGGGCCGAACTCCACCGGGGAGCTGTTTTTT. The chain joins TRBV7-6 to TRBJ2-2, with D perhaps TRBD1 or TRBD2 (5 bases each). The CDR3 is 19 residues long. Germline V gene data show CDR1 as SGHVS and CDR2 as FNYEAQ. V was pared by 3 bases and J by 4 bases, with 24 bases between.

The chain has TRBV7-8 and TRBJ2-1, with a weak D call TRBD2 (6 bases). Deletions cut 1 base from V and 3 bases from J, with 13 bases between. CDR1 is SGHVS, CDR2 FQNEAQ, per germline. This CDR3 contains 16 residues. The CDR3 loop reads CASSLDPTTSYNEQFF. The CDR3 DNA follows: TGTGCCAGCAGCTTAGACCCGACGACTAGCTACAATGAGCAGTTCTTC.

This clonotype occurred a few times. The gene calls are TRBV4-1 and TRBJ2-1, with D unclear. V lost 1 base, J lost 5 bases, and 15 bases lay in between. Germline values: CDR1 MGHRA, CDR2 YSYEKL. The CDR3 extends over 16 amino acids. CDR3 nucleotides: TGCGCCAGCAGCCAAGTTGGGCGATACCTAGACAATGAGCAGTTCTTC. It encodes CASSQVGRYLDNEQFF.

This clonotype was detected ten times or more. The CDR3 sequence is CASSRGGIGYEQYF. The CDR3 DNA is TGTGCCAGCAGCCGGGGCGGGATAGGGTACGAGCAGTACTTC. The chain carries TRBV3-1 and TRBJ2-7; perhaps TRBD2 as D (6 bases). There are 14 residues in the CDR3. V lost 4 bases and J 4 bases, leaving 14 bases between the germline ends. Germline CDR1 LGHDT, CDR2 YNNKEL (reference sequence).

This chain connects TRBV7-2 to TRBJ2-1; 14 bases agree with TRBD2. This CDR3 has 15 residues. The germline gives CDR1 SGHTA, CDR2 FQGNSA. V was clipped by 5 bases and J by 12 bases; unmatched bases: 9. The CDR3, as DNA: TGTGCCAGCAGCCGGCCGGGACTAGCGGGAGCGGGGCAGTTCTTC. Translation: CASSRPGLAGAGQFF.

This rearrangement joins TRBV5-1 to TRBJ1-1; D unclear. The CDR3 sequence is 13 residues long. The germline V gene has CDR1 SGHRS and CDR2 YFSETQ. V gave up 3 bases and J gave up 7 bases, with 13 bases separating them. CDR3 DNA sequence: TGCGCCAGCAGCTCGGGAGCCAGCGGTGAAGCTTTCTTT. It translates to CASSSGASGEAFF.

The chain carries TRBV29-1 and TRBJ2-1; the match to TRBD2 covers 12 bases. The ends lost 7 bases at V and 7 bases at J; junction bases unmatched: 5. CDR3 length equals 13 residues. Germline V CDR1 and CDR2: SQVTM, ANQGSEA. CDR3 in amino acids: CSAGLAGFNEQFF. CDR3 DNA sequence: TGCAGCGCTGGACTAGCGGGATTTAATGAGCAGTTCTTC.